Shown below are 27 T cell receptor beta chains from a single sample sequenced in a study of OX40 agonist ivuxolimab in advanced cancers. Data came from immunoSEQ multiplex PCR; TCRdb stores just in-frame clones and leaves some out. The sample carries approximately 82,000 clones, 70% to 90% recorded once. The specimen comprised CD4+ or CD8+ T cells sorted from blood, sampled in a trial of the OX40 agonist ivuxolimab. The receptor source for this set is an adult with an advanced solid tumor such as melanoma, head and neck, liver or kidney cancer.

The CDR3 DNA sequence: TGTGCCAGCAGTAGGACTAGCGGGAGCTCCTACGAGCAGTACTTC. It is translated as CASSRTSGSSYEQYF. V gene TRBV6-5 combines with J gene TRBJ2-7, with 13 nucleotides matching TRBD2. Unmatched junction bases numbered 1, after V lost 5 bases and J lost 0 bases. The CDR3 is 15 amino acids. Germline V gene sequence: CDR1 MNHEY, CDR2 SVGAGI.

The genes are TRBV7-2 and TRBJ2-1; TRBD1 might be the D (5 bases). CDR3 length: 15 amino acids. Trimming cost V 3 bases and J 0 bases, with 9 bases left between them. Germline V gene lookup returns CDR1 SGHTA and CDR2 FQGNSA. This CDR3 is CASSFRQSSYNEQFF. The CDR3 DNA reads as TGTGCCAGCAGCTTCCGACAGAGCTCCTACAATGAGCAGTTCTTC.

The chain has TRBV5-1 and TRBJ2-7, with 7 bases identical to TRBD2. The V and J ends lost 4 bases and 3 bases, in that order; junction bases with no gene match: 10. Germline-derived CDR1 and CDR2 are SGHRS and YFSETQ. This CDR3 has 15 amino acids. For the CDR3, the DNA is TGCGCCAGCAGCATGCTAGCGGACGATCACTACGAGCAGTACTTC. This translates into CASSMLADDHYEQYF.

V gene TRBV6-1 combines with J gene TRBJ2-1; no firm D call. Germline CDR1 MNHNS, CDR2 SASEGT. This CDR3 contains 14 residues. With 5 bases removed from V and 0 bases from J, the gap between germline ends came to 8 bases. For the CDR3, the DNA is TGTGCCAGCAGTACATCAAGCTCCTACAATGAGCAGTTCTTC. This sequence encodes CASSTSSSYNEQFF.

The CDR3: CASSDSQGGTGELFF. DNA of the CDR3: TGTGCCAGCAGTGACTCCCAGGGGGGCACCGGGGAGCTGTTTTTT. The V call is TRBV6-4, the J call TRBJ2-2, with a weak D call TRBD1 (7 bases). Trimming removed 0 bases at V and 4 bases at J, with 9 bases between. Germline values: CDR1 MRHNA, CDR2 SNTAGT. The CDR3 runs 15 residues.

The chain employs TRBV28 and TRBJ1-4; D might be TRBD1 (6 bases). Germline values: CDR1 MDHEN, CDR2 SYDVKM. The CDR3 extends over 13 amino acids. V lost 5 bases, J lost 10 bases, and 14 bases lay in between. The CDR3 DNA reads as TGTGCCAGCAGTAAACAGGGAATTGGAAAACTGTTTTTT. It translates to CASSKQGIGKLFF.

The chain combines TRBV7-9 with TRBJ2-3, with TRBD1 identical over 8 bases. V was pared by 1 base and J by 4 bases, with 7 bases of the junction left unmatched. The CDR3 contains 16 residues. CDR1 is SEHNR, CDR2 FQNEAQ, per germline (reference sequence). The CDR3 sequence is CASSLEVVDRADTQYF. For the CDR3, the DNA is TGTGCCAGCAGCTTAGAGGTCGTGGACAGGGCAGATACGCAGTATTTT. Full variable domain (remainder filled in from reference TRBV7-9 and TRBJ2-3): DTGVSQNPRHKITKRGQNVTFRCDPISEHNRLYWYRQTLGQGPEFLTYFQNEAQLEKSRLLSDRFSAERPKGSFSTLEIQRTEQGDSAMYLCASSLEVVDRADTQYFGPGTRLTVL.

The J gene is TRBJ2-1, the V gene TRBV27; weak D call: TRBD2 (5 bases). From germline, CDR1 is MNHEY and CDR2 SMNVEV (reference sequence). V gave up 3 bases and J gave up 7 bases, with 13 bases separating them. The CDR3 is 14 amino acids. CDR3 in amino acids: CASSLGTRGNEQFF. As DNA, the CDR3 is TGTGCCAGCAGTTTGGGAACAAGAGGGAATGAGCAGTTCTTC.

The chain employs TRBV11-2 and TRBJ1-4; 7 nucleotides line up with TRBD1. The CDR3 contains 13 residues. The V gene end was trimmed by 7 bases and the J gene end by 4 bases; junction bases not matched to a gene: 3. From germline, CDR1 is SGHAT and CDR2 FQNNGV. The CDR3 DNA is TGTGCCAGCACGGGACAGAATAATGAAAAACTGTTTTTT. Encoded protein: CASTGQNNEKLFF.

This rearrangement joins TRBV7-3 to TRBJ1-1; D uncertain. Deletions cut 1 base from V and 2 bases from J, with 5 bases between. Germline values: CDR1 SGHTA, CDR2 FQGTGA. This CDR3 is 13 amino acids long. The CDR3 loop reads CASSLIGNTEAFF. CDR3 bases: TGTGCCAGCAGCTTAATCGGAAACACTGAAGCTTTCTTT.

The chain combines TRBV15 with TRBJ2-1; D perhaps matches TRBD2 (5 bases). Germline CDR1 LNHNV, CDR2 YYDKDF (reference sequence). Trimming removed 4 bases at V and 7 bases at J, with 14 bases between. The CDR3 totals 14 residues. The CDR3 region has the DNA TGTGCCACCAGCAACGGGATTGTAGGGAATGAGCAGTTCTTC. Protein: CATSNGIVGNEQFF.

The V and J genes are TRBV28 and TRBJ1-1; no clear D gene. Germline loops: CDR1 MDHEN, CDR2 SYDVKM. V lost 3 bases to trimming and J lost 4 bases, with 6 bases between them. CDR3 length equals 12 residues. The CDR3 sequence is CASSFGRTEAFF. CDR3 nucleotide sequence: TGTGCCAGCAGTTTTGGGCGCACTGAAGCTTTCTTT.

The chain joins TRBV6-1 to TRBJ1-5; D is ambiguous. Per the germline V gene, CDR1 is MNHNS and CDR2 is SASEGT. The V end was cut by 4 bases, the J end by 2 bases, with 15 bases between. The CDR3 contains 16 residues. The CDR3 coding sequence is TGTGCCAGCAGTGGCCCTCCTGGGCAGGGCAATCAGCCCCAGCATTTT. Translation gives CASSGPPGQGNQPQHF.

In its sample, this clone was seen once. The J gene is TRBJ2-1, the V gene TRBV5-1; maybe TRBD2 (5 bases). This CDR3 comprises 14 residues. In germline, CDR1 is SGHRS, CDR2 YFSETQ. V was clipped by 1 base and J by 9 bases, with 14 bases between them. CDR3 nucleotide sequence: TGCGCCAGCAGCTTGAGTCAGTTTGCGGGTGAGCAGTTCTTC. This gives the protein CASSLSQFAGEQFF.

This chain uses TRBV6-4 with TRBJ1-6; 10 positions agree with TRBD1. V shed 6 bases, J shed 9 bases, and the junction held 8 bases outside the gene matches. There are 15 residues in the CDR3. Germline CDR1 is MRHNA and CDR2 is SNTAGT. The CDR3 DNA sequence: TGTGCCAGCAGGGGGGGGACAGGGGTAACTTCACCCCTCCACTTT. Translated, it gives CASRGGTGVTSPLHF.

CDR3 bases: TGTGCCAGTAGTAATCAAATCGACAGAACCAGCTCCTACGAGCAGTACTTC. It translates to CASSNQIDRTSSYEQYF. The V and J genes are TRBV19 and TRBJ2-7; maybe TRBD1 (5 bases). Germline CDR1 is LNHDA and CDR2 is SQIVND (reference sequence). The CDR3 covers 17 residues. Trimming took off 4 bases at V and 0 bases at J, with 19 bases between the two ends.

This clone was seen only once. The chain combines TRBV4-3 with TRBJ2-2, with a weak D call TRBD2 (5 bases). The CDR3 contains 15 residues. The germline CDR1 and CDR2 sequences are LGHNA and YSLEER. Deletions cut 3 bases from V and 0 bases from J, with 8 bases between. The CDR3 DNA sequence: TGCGCCAGCAGCCATAGCGACACGAACACCGGGGAGCTGTTTTTT. Protein sequence: CASSHSDTNTGELFF.

The chain links TRBV18 to TRBJ2-1; 10 nucleotides match TRBD2. The junction had 5 bases not matched to a gene; V was cut back by 4 bases and J by 5 bases. The CDR3 runs to 15 residues. From germline, CDR1 is KGHSH and CDR2 LQKENI. In DNA, the CDR3 is TGTGCCAGCTCACAAATAGCGGGAGGACACAATGAGCAGTTCTTC. Protein sequence: CASSQIAGGHNEQFF. The entire variable domain, with the rest obtained from reference TRBV18 and TRBJ2-1, is as follows: NAGVMQNPRHLVRRRGQEARLRCSPMKGHSHVYWYRQLPEEGLKFMVYLQKENIIDESGMPKERFSAEFPKEGPSILRIQQVVRGDSAAYFCASSQIAGGHNEQFFGPGTRLTVL.

This chain joins TRBV5-4 and TRBJ1-4; D perhaps matches TRBD1 (5 bases). Trimming took off 4 bases at V and 3 bases at J, with 13 bases between the two ends. Germline values: CDR1 SGHNT, CDR2 YYREEE (reference sequence). The CDR3 is made up of 15 amino acids. CDR3 nucleotide sequence: TGTGCCAGCAGCCCGACTGGGGGACCTAATGAAAAACTGTTTTTT. The encoded protein is CASSPTGGPNEKLFF.

V is TRBV9 and J is TRBJ2-7; 11 nucleotides align to TRBD2. V lost 4 bases and J lost 5; bases outside the gene matches: 8. The CDR3 is 15 amino acids. Germline CDR1 SGDLS, CDR2 YYNGEE. CDR3 sequence: CASSRTSGRDHEQYF. The CDR3 region has the DNA TGTGCCAGCAGCCGAACTAGCGGGAGAGACCACGAGCAGTACTTC.

The chain couples TRBV29-1 to TRBJ1-2; D remains ambiguous. This CDR3 has 11 amino acids. The germline gives CDR1 SQVTM, CDR2 ANQGSEA. Trimming took off 2 bases at V and 4 bases at J, with 5 bases between the two ends. In DNA form, the CDR3 reads TGCAGCGTTGAAATGGCCTATGGCTACACCTTC. Its translation: CSVEMAYGYTF.

This clone has only a few counts. The V and J genes are TRBV4-1 and TRBJ2-7; D is undetermined. The V gene lost 0 bases and the J gene lost 2 bases, with 14 bases spanning the gap. CDR3 length: 16 amino acids. The V gene's germline CDR1 is MGHRA and CDR2 YSYEKL. For the CDR3, the DNA is TGCGCCAGCAGCCAAGATGATGAAGTGAGAGCCTACGAGCAGTACTTC. Translating it yields CASSQDDEVRAYEQYF.

As to this clone: This specimen includes other DNA sequences encoding the same CDR3. This rearrangement joins TRBV18 to TRBJ1-1; D uncertain. The CDR3 covers 13 residues. Trimming shortened V by 3 bases and J by 1 base, and 6 bases separated the two germline ends. Per the germline V gene, CDR1 is KGHSH and CDR2 is LQKENI. This chain's CDR3 is CASSPQKNTEAFF. Written as DNA, the CDR3 is TGTGCCAGCTCACCCCAAAAGAACACTGAAGCTTTCTTT.

V and J are TRBV9 and TRBJ1-3, with D uncertain. This CDR3 is 18 amino acids long. Trimming cost V 5 bases and J 0 bases, with 21 bases left between them. In germline, CDR1 is SGDLS, CDR2 YYNGEE. In DNA, the CDR3 is TGTGCCAGCAGGCCGAATATCGGTCCGGGGAGCTCTGGAAACACCATATATTTT. Its translation: CASRPNIGPGSSGNTIYF.

This chain links TRBV2 with TRBJ2-7; D might be TRBD2 (5 bases). V was shortened by 4 bases and J by 6 bases, with 10 bases between the two germline ends. Germline V CDR1 and CDR2: SNHLY, FYNNEI. This CDR3 has 12 residues. For the CDR3, the DNA is TGTGCCAGCAGTGGGACTGGAGGCGAGCAGTACTTC. Encoded protein: CASSGTGGEQYF. The full variable domain, rest sourced from reference TRBV2 and TRBJ2-7, is EPEVTQTPSHQVTQMGQEVILRCVPISNHLYFYWYRQILGQKVEFLVSFYNNEISEKSEIFDDQFSVERPDGSNFTLKIRSTKLEDSAMYFCASSGTGGEQYFGPGTRLTVT.

The V call is TRBV28, the J call TRBJ1-3; a weak D match, TRBD1 (6 bases). V lost 3 bases, J lost 4 bases, and 13 bases lay in between. CDR1 and CDR2 from the germline V gene are MDHEN and SYDVKM. The CDR3 extends over 15 amino acids. The CDR3 bases are TGTGCCAGCAGTTTTACGGGGGCGCAAGGAAACACCATATATTTT. Encoded protein: CASSFTGAQGNTIYF.

This chain uses TRBV7-3 with TRBJ2-1; 8 bases agree with TRBD1. V lost 8 bases to trimming and J lost 8 bases; unmatched junction nucleotides: 11. This CDR3 is 14 amino acids long. Germline lookup yields CDR1 SGHTA and CDR2 FQGTGA. CDR3 sequence (DNA): TGTGCCAGCTCACTCCGGCAGGGGGCACATGAGCAGTTCTTC. This translates into CASSLRQGAHEQFF.